This TCR beta chain was recovered during a study of T-cell memory formation after mild COVID-19. The wider study: TCR clusters were mostly donor specific. Study outcomes and limitations: From day 15 to 85, contracting clones were balanced between CD4 and CD8, whereas later expanders leaned toward CD4+. Memory sampled before infection contained some responding clones, suggesting cross-reactive memory joined.

Germline CDR1 reads KGHDR; CDR2 reads SFDVKD. V dropped 3 bases and J dropped 7; count of bases not matched to a gene: 4. There are 14 residues in the CDR3. Barcoded TCR alpha and TCR beta cDNA libraries with UMIs came from 5'RACE using constant-segment primers. TCRdb re-derived calls from the 5' RACE reads in MiXCR, one entry per CDR3 protein. The table has some 120,000 distinct CDR3 sequences, roughly 6% seen once. This clonotype was counted a few times. Its antigen is unidentified. Specimen: PBMCs or a T cell subset sorted from them (not recorded which). This sequence was found in an adult woman who had mild COVID-19 (a few samples of this study predate the infection). Cell type and time point are not known. The chain carries TRBV24-1 and TRBJ1-4, with 7 positions matching TRBD1. CDR3 in DNA: TGTGCCACCAGTGATGGAGGGGGCCGTGAAAAACTGTTTTTT. This translates into CATSDGGGREKLFF.